This entry lists 18 T cell receptor beta chains sequenced from one sample in a study of patients and donors after allogeneic stem cell transplantation. TCRdb recomputed calls from the RT-PCR reads with MiXCR, one row per CDR3 protein. The data hold some 960,000 distinct CDR3 sequences, with roughly 18% observed a single time. The sequenced sample consisted of blood, either unsorted or a sorted T cell fraction (not recorded which). The receptors stem from a human donor who was either an allogeneic HSCT recipient or a stem cell or donor lymphocyte infusion donor (not recorded which). It is not recorded whose cells these are; they may come from a transplant donor.

This clonotype came up a few times. The chain combines TRBV12-3 or TRBV12-4 with TRBJ2-7; D may be TRBD2 (6 bases). The CDR3 loop spans 13 amino acids. V was trimmed by 6 bases and J by 6 bases, leaving 15 bases between them. The CDR3 DNA follows: TGTGCCAGCAGCGACACGACCGGGAGCGAGCAGTACTTC. Encoded protein: CASSDTTGSEQYF.

This clonotype was counted only a few times. J is TRBJ1-1 and V is TRBV6-1, with D maybe TRBD1 (6 bases). V was clipped by 7 bases and J by 2 bases, with 17 bases between them. Germline CDR1 MNHNS, CDR2 SASEGT. The CDR3 totals 15 residues. CDR3 DNA sequence: TGTGCCAGCACCAGAGGGGCAGGGGCAAACACTGAAGCTTTCTTT. Translating gives CASTRGAGANTEAFF.

This clonotype has just one count. The chain has TRBV6-1 and TRBJ1-2; a weak D match, TRBD1 (5 bases). Trimming removed 2 bases at V and 0 bases at J, with 7 bases between. CDR3 size: 14 residues. CDR1 and CDR2 (germline): MNHNS, SASEGT. CDR3 sequence (DNA): TGTGCCAGCAGTGAATGGGGCACTAACTATGGCTACACCTTC. Translation: CASSEWGTNYGYTF.

This chain connects TRBV6-5 to TRBJ1-2; D might be TRBD1 (5 bases). Per the germline V gene, CDR1 is MNHEY and CDR2 is SVGAGI. CDR3 length: 12 residues. V was clipped by 10 bases and J by 2 bases, with 11 bases between them. DNA for the CDR3: TGTGCCACAGGGTTGTCGAACTATGGCTACACCTTC. Amino acid sequence: CATGLSNYGYTF.

J is TRBJ1-4 and V is TRBV12-3 or TRBV12-4; 8 bases map to TRBD1. With 6 bases clipped from V and 0 bases from J, the junction kept 9 bases outside the gene matches. The CDR3 contains 17 residues. The CDR3 reads CASSHGQGPPTNEKLFF. The DNA for the CDR3 is TGTGCCAGCAGCCACGGACAGGGACCTCCAACTAATGAAAAACTGTTTTTT.

The CDR3 sequence: CSARTSAFYEQYF. The CDR3 DNA reads as TGCAGTGCTAGGACTAGCGCTTTTTACGAGCAGTACTTC. This chain links TRBV20-1 with TRBJ2-7; TRBD2 agrees at 8 bases. CDR1 is DFQATT, CDR2 SNEGSKA, per germline (reference sequence). V was clipped by 3 bases and J by 4 bases; unmatched bases: 5. The CDR3 runs to 13 residues.

This chain joins TRBV30 and TRBJ1-4; 10 nucleotides align to TRBD1. The J segment lost 5 bases and the V segment lost 5 bases, leaving 5 bases of the junction unmatched. The CDR3 spans 14 residues. Germline assignment: CDR1 GTSNPN and CDR2 SVGIG (reference sequence). CDR3 amino acids: CAWQRGQGNEKLFF. CDR3 nucleotides: TGTGCCTGGCAAAGGGGACAGGGGAATGAAAAACTGTTTTTT.

The V gene is TRBV10-3, the J gene TRBJ1-2; 10 bases fit TRBD1. Germline values: CDR1 ENHRY, CDR2 SYGVKD. The CDR3 totals 15 residues. V shed 3 bases and J 6 bases; nucleotides not matched to a gene: 7. The chain's CDR3 is CAISERDRGKDGYTF. In DNA, the CDR3 is TGTGCCATCAGTGAACGGGACAGGGGAAAGGATGGCTACACCTTC.

The V gene is TRBV20-1, the J gene TRBJ2-7; D is undetermined. The length of the CDR3 is 14 residues. The ends were cut back, 0 bases at V and 6 bases at J, with 15 bases in the middle. Germline CDR1 reads DFQATT; CDR2 reads SNEGSKA (reference sequence). Here the CDR3 DNA reads TGCAGTGCTAGAGATCCCCTAGGTAGTTCCGAGCAGTACTTC. This codes for CSARDPLGSSEQYF.

Written as DNA, the CDR3 is TGCAGTGCTAGAGATTCTCGATACTACGAGCAGTACTTC. It specifies CSARDSRYYEQYF. This chain links TRBV20-1 with TRBJ2-7, with D hard to call. Germline CDR1 is DFQATT and CDR2 is SNEGSKA (reference sequence). V lost 0 bases, J lost 3 bases, and 9 bases lay in between. This CDR3 is built from 13 residues.

A few counts support this clonotype. This chain links TRBV7-2 with TRBJ1-6; D perhaps matches TRBD1 (5 bases). The CDR3 has 15 amino acids. Germline lookup yields CDR1 SGHTA and CDR2 FQGNSA. V lost 1 base and J 5 bases, leaving 9 bases between the germline ends. This CDR3 reads CASSLGRANNSPLHF. CDR3 DNA: TGTGCCAGCAGCTTAGGCAGGGCAAATAATTCACCCCTCCACTTT.

The chain recombines TRBV20-1 with TRBJ2-5; tentatively, D is TRBD1 or TRBD2 (5 bases each). V was clipped by 6 bases and J by 5 bases, with 16 bases between them. The CDR3 totals 13 residues. Germline V gene lookup returns CDR1 DFQATT and CDR2 SNEGSKA (reference sequence). DNA for the CDR3: TGCAGTGCAATAGGTGGGGGACGGGAGACCCAGTACTTC. Its protein is CSAIGGGRETQYF.

This clonotype was recorded a few times. CDR3 DNA sequence: TGTGCCAGCAGTTTCCGGGGGTTGACTGAAGCTTTCTTT. Protein product: CASSFRGLTEAFF. V is TRBV12-3 or TRBV12-4 and J is TRBJ1-1, with D possibly TRBD1 on 5 matching bases. V lost 3 bases and J 5 bases, leaving 10 bases between the germline ends. The CDR3 is made up of 13 amino acids.

The J gene is TRBJ2-5, the V gene TRBV6-2 or TRBV6-3, with D perhaps given as TRBD1 or TRBD2 (5 bases each). This CDR3 comprises 11 residues. Germline-derived CDR1 and CDR2 are MNHEY and SVGEGT. Between the trimmed V and J ends, which lost 6 bases and 5 bases, there was a span of 7 bases. CDR3 amino acids: CASRGTETQYF. For the CDR3, the DNA is TGTGCCAGCAGGGGGACCGAGACCCAGTACTTC.

The chain recombines TRBV20-1 with TRBJ2-1, with TRBD1 matching 9 bases. The V gene's germline CDR1 is DFQATT and CDR2 SNEGSKA (reference sequence). CDR3 length: 14 residues. Trimming at V came to 0 bases and at J to 6 bases, leaving 3 bases not matched to a gene. CDR3 loop: CSARDMTGGNEQFF. The CDR3 bases are TGCAGTGCTAGAGACATGACAGGGGGCAATGAGCAGTTCTTC.

The chain has TRBV6-5 and TRBJ1-2; D is ambiguous. V was shortened by 2 bases and J by 4 bases, with 8 bases between the two germline ends. This CDR3 has 13 amino acids. Per the germline V gene, CDR1 is MNHEY and CDR2 is SVGAGI. CDR3 sequence (DNA): TGTGCCAGCAGTTACAGCCTTCTCTATGGCTACACCTTC. This codes for CASSYSLLYGYTF.

The chain combines TRBV6-5 with TRBJ2-7, with 11 nucleotides matching TRBD2. The V and J ends lost 0 bases and 4 bases, in that order; junction bases with no gene match: 5. This CDR3 is built from 16 residues. Germline V CDR1 and CDR2: MNHEY, SVGAGI. Here the CDR3 reads CASSYSTSGSVYEQYF. CDR3 DNA sequence: TGTGCCAGCAGTTACTCCACTAGCGGGAGTGTTTACGAGCAGTACTTC.

V and J are TRBV5-1 and TRBJ2-2, with TRBD2 as a possible D gene (7 bases). The CDR3 covers 15 residues. From germline, CDR1 is SGHRS and CDR2 YFSETQ. V was cut by 4 bases and J by 0 bases, with 10 bases left in between. The chain's CDR3 is CASSRGGTNTGELFF. In DNA form, the CDR3 reads TGCGCCAGCAGCAGGGGGGGAACGAACACCGGGGAGCTGTTTTTT.